The 30 T cell receptor beta chains in this list originate from one sample, sequenced in a study of shared clonotypes between healthy human individuals. Method: immunoSEQ multiplex PCR; TCRdb's copy keeps in-frame clones and lacks some. The data contain around 2.1 million clones, approximately 96% of them singletons. Sequenced sample: naive CD4+ T cells sorted from blood. Subset noted: CD45RA+ positively selected. The receptors here all came from a man between 18 and 35 years old in good health.

The chain is built from TRBV2 and TRBJ1-5; no reliable D call. The germline CDR1 and CDR2 sequences are SNHLY and FYNNEI. Trimming cost V 0 bases and J 5 bases, with 8 bases left between them. CDR3 length: 14 residues. As DNA, the CDR3 is TGTGCCAGCAGTGAAGCAAATCGGGATCAGCCCCAGCATTTT. Translation gives CASSEANRDQPQHF. Variable domain in full (rest from reference TRBV2 and TRBJ1-5): EPEVTQTPSHQVTQMGQEVILRCVPISNHLYFYWYRQILGQKVEFLVSFYNNEISEKSEIFDDQFSVERPDGSNFTLKIRSTKLEDSAMYFCASSEANRDQPQHFGDGTRLSIL.

The DNA for the CDR3 is TGTGCACGGCAGAGTGGCAATGAGCAGTTCTTC. This encodes CARQSGNEQFF. This sequence joins TRBV30 and TRBJ2-1; D gene uncertain. The CDR3 is 11 residues long. The germline CDR1 and CDR2 sequences are GTSNPN and SVGIG (reference sequence). Using reference TRBV30 and TRBJ2-1 for the parts outside the CDR3, the full variable domain is SQTIHQWPATLVQPVGSPLSLECTVEGTSNPNLYWYRQAAGRGLQLLFYSVGIGQISSEVPQNLSASRPQDRQFILSSKKLLLSDSGFYLCARQSGNEQFFGPGTRLTVL.

The chain combines TRBV4-1 with TRBJ1-1; 7 bases line up with TRBD1. CDR1 is MGHRA and CDR2 is YSYEKL in the germline V gene. Trimming took 0 bases from V and 3 from J; bases not matched to a gene: 13. The length of the CDR3 is 18 residues. The CDR3 spells CASSQDRAGGVKDTEAFF. In DNA form, the CDR3 reads TGCGCCAGCAGCCAAGATCGGGCAGGGGGGGTTAAGGACACTGAAGCTTTCTTT.

This chain joins TRBV11-2 and TRBJ2-5, with D perhaps matching TRBD2 (6 bases). V was cut by 5 bases and J by 3 bases, with 25 bases left in between. This CDR3 has 18 residues. CDR1 SGHAT and CDR2 FQNNGV come from the germline V gene. DNA of the CDR3: TGTGCCAGCAGCCCCAGATCTAAGGTACTAGGGGAGGAAGAGACCCAGTACTTC. Its protein product is CASSPRSKVLGEEETQYF. Filled out from reference TRBV11-2 and TRBJ2-5, the complete variable domain reads EAGVAQSPRYKIIEKRQSVAFWCNPISGHATLYWYQQILGQGPKLLIQFQNNGVVDDSQLPKDRFSAERLKGVDSTLKIQPAKLEDSAVYLCASSPRSKVLGEEETQYFGPGTRLLVL.

V is TRBV7-2 and J is TRBJ2-3, with D perhaps matching TRBD2 (6 bases). CDR3 size: 14 residues. Trimming removed 7 bases at V and 4 bases at J, with 15 bases between. CDR1 is SGHTA, CDR2 FQGNSA, per germline. For the CDR3, the DNA is TGTGCCAGCACCCTACGGGCGGGACCAGATACGCAGTATTTT. As protein: CASTLRAGPDTQYF.

The chain joins TRBV29-1 to TRBJ2-3; maybe TRBD2 (5 bases). Per the germline V gene, CDR1 is SQVTM and CDR2 is ANQGSEA. V was trimmed by 6 bases and J by 0 bases, leaving 19 bases between them. The CDR3 spans 16 residues. This chain's CDR3 is CSVGRGSGRSTDTQYF. For the CDR3, the DNA is TGCAGCGTGGGCCGAGGGAGCGGCAGAAGCACAGATACGCAGTATTTT.

On this clone: Other DNA sequences in the sample encode the same CDR3. The chain is built from TRBV5-4 and TRBJ1-2; 8 bases are a match to TRBD1. Per germline, CDR1 SGHNT and CDR2 YYREEE (reference sequence). This CDR3 has 14 residues. V shed 4 bases and J 2 bases; nucleotides not matched to a gene: 4. CDR3 in amino acids: CASSNGQGNYGYTF. CDR3 in DNA: TGTGCCAGCAGCAACGGACAGGGAAACTATGGCTACACCTTC.

The J gene is TRBJ1-2, the V gene TRBV10-3, with a possible D match to TRBD1 (5 bases). The V end was cut by 6 bases, the J end by 8 bases, with 19 bases between. CDR3 length equals 14 residues. Looked up from germline, CDR1 is ENHRY and CDR2 is SYGVKD. This CDR3 is CAISEVGGVRGYTF. DNA of the CDR3: TGTGCCATCAGCGAGGTAGGAGGGGTTCGAGGCTACACCTTC.

The chain carries TRBV4-3 and TRBJ2-1; either TRBD1 or TRBD2 may fit D (5 bases each). This CDR3 is built from 14 residues. Trimming took off 0 bases at V and 6 bases at J, with 9 bases between the two ends. Germline V gene data show CDR1 as LGHNA and CDR2 as YSLEER. CDR3 sequence reads: CASSQDFGTNEQFF. The CDR3 DNA reads as TGCGCCAGCAGCCAAGACTTCGGGACCAATGAGCAGTTCTTC.

This clone has a single count. This CDR3 reads CASSTQGVGSPLHF. The CDR3 coding sequence is TGTGCCAGCAGTACACAGGGGGTGGGTTCACCCCTCCACTTT. This chain uses TRBV28 with TRBJ1-6; 8 bases agree with TRBD1. CDR3 length equals 14 residues. The germline CDR1 and CDR2 sequences are MDHEN and SYDVKM. Trimming took 5 bases from V and 9 from J; bases not matched to a gene: 6.

As to this clone: This specimen includes other DNA sequences encoding the same CDR3. This rearrangement joins TRBV5-1 to TRBJ1-2; no firm D call. V was shortened by 0 bases and J by 4 bases, with 7 bases between the two germline ends. This CDR3 is 13 amino acids long. Germline values: CDR1 SGHRS, CDR2 YFSETQ. The DNA of the CDR3 is TGCGCCAGCAGCTTGGAGGCCCCCTATGGCTACACCTTC. This translates into CASSLEAPYGYTF.

The V gene is TRBV7-2, the J gene TRBJ2-7; 8 bases align to TRBD1. Unmatched junction bases numbered 3, after V lost 2 bases and J lost 3 bases. The CDR3 spans 14 residues. The germline CDR1 and CDR2 sequences are SGHTA and FQGNSA. The CDR3 here is CASSLHGTGYEQYF. The CDR3 DNA is TGTGCCAGCAGCTTACACGGGACAGGCTACGAGCAGTACTTC.

V and J are TRBV10-3 and TRBJ2-2; D gene uncertain. CDR1 is ENHRY and CDR2 is SYGVKD in the germline V gene. The V gene lost 5 bases and the J gene lost 4 bases, with 5 bases spanning the gap. The CDR3 spans 12 residues. As DNA, the CDR3 is TGTGCCATCAGTATCCCCACCGGGGAGCTGTTTTTT. This sequence encodes CAISIPTGELFF.

The chain has TRBV5-1 and TRBJ2-1; unclear D gene. With 1 base removed from V and 3 bases from J, the gap between germline ends came to 5 bases. The CDR3 has 13 residues. Germline assignment: CDR1 SGHRS and CDR2 YFSETQ. The CDR3 sequence is CASSLRSYNEQFF. CDR3 bases: TGCGCCAGCAGCTTGCGGAGCTACAATGAGCAGTTCTTC.

The sample holds one count of this clone. The chain links TRBV7-2 to TRBJ2-3, with 8 bases identical to TRBD2. This CDR3 spans 16 amino acids. J gave up 2 bases and V 3 bases, and 7 bases lay outside the gene matches. The germline V gene has CDR1 SGHTA and CDR2 FQGNSA. The CDR3 loop reads CASSFPGRVVTDTQYF. The CDR3, as DNA: TGTGCCAGCAGCTTCCCCGGGAGGGTGGTCACAGATACGCAGTATTTT.

The V call is TRBV10-3, the J call TRBJ2-1; D call uncertain. This CDR3 has 13 residues. In germline, CDR1 is ENHRY, CDR2 SYGVKD. V was pared by 5 bases and J by 2 bases, with 7 bases between. The CDR3 loop reads CAISRSPYNEQFF. Here the CDR3 DNA reads TGTGCCATCAGTCGTTCCCCCTACAATGAGCAGTTCTTC.

The chain recombines TRBV12-5 with TRBJ2-1; the D is unclear. The CDR3 length is 11 residues. Germline values: CDR1 LGHNT, CDR2 FRNRAP. V was clipped by 5 bases and J by 10 bases, with 9 bases between them. The CDR3: CASGGLQEQFF. The CDR3 DNA reads as TGTGCTAGTGGTGGCCTTCAAGAGCAGTTCTTC.

J is TRBJ2-7 and V is TRBV19; 9 positions match TRBD1. CDR3 length: 12 residues. CDR1 is LNHDA, CDR2 SQIVND, per germline (reference sequence). The V gene end was trimmed by 4 bases and the J gene end by 7 bases; junction bases not matched to a gene: 2. The CDR3 is CASSRDRGEQYF. CDR3 bases: TGTGCCAGTAGTAGAGACAGGGGGGAGCAGTACTTC. The full variable domain, completed using reference TRBV19 and TRBJ2-7, is DGGITQSPKYLFRKEGQNVTLSCEQNLNHDAMYWYRQDPGQGLRLIYYSQIVNDFQKGDIAEGYSVSREKKESFPLTVTSAQKNPTAFYLCASSRDRGEQYFGPGTRLTVT.

This rearrangement joins TRBV11-3 to TRBJ2-5, with D perhaps matching TRBD1 (6 bases). Germline lookup yields CDR1 SGHNT and CDR2 YENEEA. Trimming removed 4 bases at V and 5 bases at J, with 14 bases between. This CDR3 has 14 amino acids. For the CDR3, the DNA is TGTGCCAGCAGCTCAAGAGGGGGAGTGGAGACCCAGTACTTC. It codes for CASSSRGGVETQYF.

V gene TRBV2 combines with J gene TRBJ2-3; D gene ambiguous. V lost 2 bases and J 5 bases, leaving 11 bases between the germline ends. Germline-derived CDR1 and CDR2 are SNHLY and FYNNEI. The CDR3 consists of 14 residues. The CDR3 spells CASSETALQDTQYF. The CDR3 nucleotides are TGTGCCAGCAGTGAAACAGCCCTGCAAGATACGCAGTATTTT.

V is TRBV6-5 and J is TRBJ1-6, with 10 bases that match TRBD1. V lost 5 bases, J lost 4 bases, and 2 bases stayed unmatched. This CDR3 contains 15 residues. Germline V CDR1 and CDR2: MNHEY, SVGAGI. DNA for the CDR3: TGTGCCAGCAGTAGGGGACAGGGGTATAATTCACCCCTCCACTTT. It yields the protein CASSRGQGYNSPLHF.

The V gene is TRBV5-1, the J gene TRBJ2-1, with a weak D call TRBD2 (5 bases). V shed 3 bases and J shed 3 bases, with 16 bases lying between them. This CDR3 has 16 residues. CDR1 SGHRS and CDR2 YFSETQ come from the germline V gene. In nucleotides, the CDR3 is TGCGCCAGCAGCTCGCAATATATCGGGGTCTACAATGAGCAGTTCTTC. Its translation: CASSSQYIGVYNEQFF. Supplemented by reference TRBV5-1 and TRBJ2-1, the full variable domain reads KAGVTQTPRYLIKTRGQQVTLSCSPISGHRSVSWYQQTPGQGLQFLFEYFSETQRNKGNFPGRFSGRQFSNSRSEMNVSTLELGDSALYLCASSSQYIGVYNEQFFGPGTRLTVL.

The chain uses TRBV15 and TRBJ1-1, with D maybe TRBD1 (6 bases). The V and J ends lost 5 bases and 3 bases respectively, with 13 bases between them. This CDR3 contains 14 residues. CDR1 and CDR2 from the germline V gene are LNHNV and YYDKDF (reference sequence). As DNA, the CDR3 is TGTGCCACCAGCTTACAGGGTGGAGACACTGAAGCTTTCTTT. This translates into CATSLQGGDTEAFF. Looking up the rest from reference TRBV15 and TRBJ1-1 gives the full variable domain: DAMVIQNPRYQVTQFGKPVTLSCSQTLNHNVMYWYQQKSSQAPKLLFHYYDKDFNNEADTPDNFQSRRPNTSFCFLDIRSPGLGDTAMYLCATSLQGGDTEAFFGQGTRLTVV.

A single count supports this clone. The J gene is TRBJ1-2, the V gene TRBV18; TRBD1 might be the D (5 bases). Trimming shortened V by 9 bases and J by 0 bases, and 11 bases separated the two germline ends. The CDR3 spans 13 residues. Germline loops: CDR1 KGHSH, CDR2 LQKENI. The CDR3 nucleotides read TGTGCCAGTCACACAGGTGCTAACTATGGCTACACCTTC. Translated: CASHTGANYGYTF.

This chain uses TRBV6-1 with TRBJ2-3; 8 nucleotides agree with TRBD2. The J segment lost 0 bases and the V segment lost 4 bases, leaving 9 bases of the junction unmatched. This CDR3 is built from 17 residues. From germline, CDR1 is MNHNS and CDR2 SASEGT. The CDR3 DNA follows: TGTGCCAGCAGTGCGCAAACTAGCGGCACTAGCACAGATACGCAGTATTTT. As protein: CASSAQTSGTSTDTQYF.

Comment on this clone: Other DNA sequences in this specimen translate into the identical CDR3. The J gene is TRBJ2-5, the V gene TRBV14, with D unclear. The V end lost 4 bases, the J end lost 4 bases, and 4 bases lay between the germline ends. From germline, CDR1 is SGHDN and CDR2 FVKESK. The CDR3 is made up of 11 amino acids. The CDR3 nucleotides read TGTGCCAGCAGCCCTGGAGAGACCCAGTACTTC. It encodes CASSPGETQYF.

The chain recombines TRBV12-5 with TRBJ2-4; a possible D gene is TRBD1 (6 bases). Germline-derived CDR1 and CDR2 are LGHNT and FRNRAP. Deletions cut 7 bases from V and 4 bases from J, with 14 bases between. CDR3 size: 14 residues. DNA for the CDR3: TGTGCTAGTGCTTTAGGAACAGGGAAAAACATTCAGTACTTC. Protein: CASALGTGKNIQYF.

The rearrangement links TRBV7-6 to TRBJ1-1; 7 nucleotides line up with TRBD1. This CDR3 has 16 residues. After removal of 4 bases from V and 1 base from J, the junction contained 9 bases not matched to a gene. The germline CDR1 and CDR2 sequences are SGHVS and FNYEAQ. CDR3 region: CASSWGQLSGNTEAFF. CDR3 in DNA: TGTGCCAGCAGCTGGGGACAGTTGTCGGGGAACACTGAAGCTTTCTTT.

On this clone: The same CDR3 is also encoded by other DNA sequences in this sample. The chain joins TRBV6-1 to TRBJ1-6; unclear D gene. Trimming removed 4 bases at V and 0 bases at J, with 4 bases between. This CDR3 contains 14 residues. In germline, CDR1 is MNHNS, CDR2 SASEGT. In DNA, the CDR3 is TGTGCCAGCAGTGCAAGCTCCTATAATTCACCCCTCCACTTT. Translated: CASSASSYNSPLHF.

The chain joins TRBV4-1 to TRBJ1-6; D unclear. Trimming removed 3 bases at V and 0 bases at J, with 18 bases between. The CDR3 has 19 amino acids. Germline loops: CDR1 MGHRA, CDR2 YSYEKL. CDR3: CASSHREDGLSSYNSPLHF. Here the CDR3 DNA reads TGCGCCAGCAGCCACCGTGAGGATGGGCTCAGCTCCTATAATTCACCCCTCCACTTT.